One TCR beta chain is described in this entry. The antigen is unknown. The time point is: pretreatment peripheral blood. The CDR3 has 15 residues. Germline V CDR1 and CDR2: SGHTA, FQGNSA. Trimming cost V 6 bases and J 2 bases, with 11 bases left between them. The protocol was immunoSEQ multiplex PCR, while the TCRdb copy is restricted to in-frame clones and leaves out a portion. The sample includes 100,000 to 150,000 clones, approximately 84% seen only once; the top ten take roughly 3.5%. The data belong to a study of PD-L1 blockade in urothelial cancer. Study results and limitations: Below-median pretreatment blood TCR clonality was a predictor of better survival.

The input for sequencing was PBMCs, taken around atezolizumab (anti-PD-L1) treatment. This clonotype was sampled from a man aged 50 to 59 with urothelial cancer. The V and J genes are TRBV7-2 and TRBJ2-6; D unresolved. CDR3 DNA: TGTGCCAGCAGTCAGCGTCGAACTGGGGCCAACGTCCTGACTTTC. Amino acid sequence: CASSQRRTGANVLTF.